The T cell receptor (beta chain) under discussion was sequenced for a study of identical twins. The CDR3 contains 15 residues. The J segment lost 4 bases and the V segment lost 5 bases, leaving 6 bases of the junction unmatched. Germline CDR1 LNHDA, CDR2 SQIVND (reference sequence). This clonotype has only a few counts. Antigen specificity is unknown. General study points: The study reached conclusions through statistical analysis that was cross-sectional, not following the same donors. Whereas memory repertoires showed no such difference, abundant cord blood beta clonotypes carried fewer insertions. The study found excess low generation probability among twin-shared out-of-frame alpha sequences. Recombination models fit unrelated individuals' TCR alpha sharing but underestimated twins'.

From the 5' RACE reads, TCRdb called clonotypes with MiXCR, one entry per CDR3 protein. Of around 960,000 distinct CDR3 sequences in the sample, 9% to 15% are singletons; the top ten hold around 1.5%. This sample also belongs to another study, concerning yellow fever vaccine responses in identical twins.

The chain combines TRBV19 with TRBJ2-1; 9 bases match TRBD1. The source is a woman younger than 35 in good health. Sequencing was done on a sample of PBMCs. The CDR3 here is CASSLQGARYNEQFF. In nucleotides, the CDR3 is TGTGCCAGTAGTTTACAGGGGGCAAGGTACAATGAGCAGTTCTTC.